These 20 T cell receptor beta chains came from one sample sequenced in a study of blood T cell repertoires in COVID-19. Generated by immunoSEQ multiplex PCR, the TCRdb table keeps only in-frame clones and is missing some. Altogether 35,000 to 55,000 clones are present, approximately 71% being singletons, with the ten largest covering 5.5% to 8%. The sample comprised peripheral blood. Every receptor here comes from an elderly man with acute or convalescent COVID-19.

The chain uses TRBV27 and TRBJ2-5, with D possibly TRBD2 on 6 matching bases. In germline, CDR1 is MNHEY, CDR2 SMNVEV (reference sequence). This CDR3 region has 15 residues. The ends were cut back, 5 bases at V and 4 bases at J, with 17 bases in the middle. Here the CDR3 reads CASSRRDSSLETQYF. CDR3 in DNA: TGTGCCAGCAGTCGACGGGACTCTTCTTTAGAGACCCAGTACTTC.

The chain links TRBV5-5 to TRBJ2-7; no reliable D call. CDR1 is SGHKS and CDR2 is YYEKEE in the germline V gene (reference sequence). Trimming took off 6 bases at V and 2 bases at J, with 12 bases between the two ends. The CDR3 covers 13 residues. The DNA of the CDR3 is TGTGCCAGCACTCAGGCCCCCGCCTACGAGCAGTACTTC. This encodes CASTQAPAYEQYF.

V usage is TRBV11-3 and J usage is TRBJ2-1, with D hard to call. Germline CDR1 reads SGHNT; CDR2 reads YENEEA. Trimming removed 5 bases from V and 9 bases from J, with 17 bases in between. CDR3 length equals 14 residues. CDR3 loop: CASSPMADSGEQFF. CDR3 nucleotide sequence: TGTGCCAGCAGCCCGATGGCGGATTCTGGTGAGCAGTTCTTC.

The CDR3 reads CASSEGGWGSRTGRLSGNTIYF. The CDR3 nucleotides are TGTGCCAGCAGCGAAGGGGGTTGGGGCAGTCGGACAGGGCGCCTCTCTGGAAACACCATATATTTT. The chain joins TRBV3-1 (or the pseudogene TRBV3-2) to TRBJ1-3, with 8 bases that match TRBD1. Germline CDR1 LGHDT, CDR2 YNNKEL (reference sequence). The CDR3 is 22 residues long. J lost 0 bases, V lost 5 bases, and 24 bases had no gene match.

The chain combines TRBV19 with TRBJ1-5; TRBD1 might be the D (5 bases). CDR3 length: 16 residues. Per the germline V gene, CDR1 is LNHDA and CDR2 is SQIVND (reference sequence). V was shortened by 5 bases and J by 9 bases, with 23 bases between the two germline ends. DNA for the CDR3: TGTGCCAGTAGTGCAGGACAATTCCCTGAAAGTACGCCCCAGCATTTT. This encodes CASSAGQFPESTPQHF.

The chain links TRBV6-2 or TRBV6-3 to TRBJ1-5, with 8 bases fitting TRBD1. The germline V gene encodes CDR1 MNHEY and CDR2 SVGEGT. V dropped 4 bases and J dropped 5; count of bases not matched to a gene: 10. This CDR3 is built from 16 residues. CDR3 residues: CASSSPGQGYYQPQHF. The CDR3 DNA sequence: TGTGCCAGCAGTTCCCCAGGACAGGGCTACTATCAGCCCCAGCATTTT.

Concerning this clone itself: One end of the junction is discordant with germline, which a read error may explain. The chain joins TRBV7-7 to TRBJ2-5; TRBD2 matches 11 bases. CDR1 and CDR2 from the germline V gene are SSHAT and FNYEAQ (reference sequence). The CDR3 runs to 18 residues. CDR3 residues: CASSLALGSGGVQETQYF. CDR3 coding DNA: TGTGCTAGCAGCTTAGCCTTAGGTAGCGGGGGGGTCCAAGAGACCCAGTACTTC.

V gene TRBV5-1 combines with J gene TRBJ2-1; 9 bases map to TRBD2. Germline V lookup: CDR1 SGHRS, CDR2 YFSETQ. This CDR3 comprises 15 residues. The trim removed 4 bases at V and 7 bases at J, leaving 9 bases unmatched. The CDR3 loop is CASSPAGGLNNEQFF. The CDR3 DNA is TGCGCCAGCAGCCCAGCGGGGGGCCTGAATAATGAGCAGTTCTTC.

The chain couples TRBV3-1 (or the pseudogene TRBV3-2) to TRBJ2-5; maybe TRBD2 (6 bases). The CDR3 has 16 residues. V lost 1 base and J lost 4, with 16 bases in between. Germline V gene lookup returns CDR1 LGHDT and CDR2 YNNKEL (reference sequence). CDR3 nucleotides: TGTGCCAGCAGCCAAGGGGAGGACCTAGCAGGAGAGACCCAGTACTTC. Its protein is CASSQGEDLAGETQYF.

The rearrangement joins TRBV7-9 to TRBJ1-2; D perhaps matches TRBD1 (5 bases). The CDR3 is made up of 15 amino acids. Trimming removed 5 bases at V and 8 bases at J, with 21 bases between. CDR1 SEHNR and CDR2 FQNEAQ come from the germline V gene (reference sequence). The CDR3 DNA sequence: TGTGCCAGCAGCCCGTCGGGACTCTTGATGATCGGCTACACCTTC. This codes for CASSPSGLLMIGYTF.

The chain is built from TRBV11-2 and TRBJ2-5, with TRBD2 identical over 7 bases. Trimming removed 6 bases from V and 6 bases from J; junction bases left unmatched: 10. The germline CDR1 and CDR2 sequences are SGHAT and FQNNGV. This CDR3 is built from 14 residues. For the CDR3, the DNA is TGTGCCAGCAGGGGGGGGAGGGGAGGAAAGACCCAGTACTTC. It is translated as CASRGGRGGKTQYF. The entire variable domain, with the rest obtained from reference TRBV11-2 and TRBJ2-5, is as follows: EAGVAQSPRYKIIEKRQSVAFWCNPISGHATLYWYQQILGQGPKLLIQFQNNGVVDDSQLPKDRFSAERLKGVDSTLKIQPAKLEDSAVYLCASRGGRGGKTQYFGPGTRLLVL.

J is TRBJ2-7 and V is TRBV19; TRBD1 matches at 9 bases. Germline V gene data show CDR1 as LNHDA and CDR2 as SQIVND (reference sequence). The CDR3 loop spans 15 amino acids. Trimming cost V 1 base and J 4 bases; bases outside gene matches: 5. The CDR3 sequence: CASSIGGTGSYEQYF. In DNA form, the CDR3 reads TGTGCCAGTAGTATAGGAGGGACAGGGTCTTACGAGCAGTACTTC.

The chain carries TRBV2 and TRBJ2-2, with 8 bases fitting TRBD2. This CDR3 is built from 15 residues. Trimming removed 6 bases from V and 3 bases from J; junction bases left unmatched: 6. Germline CDR1 SNHLY, CDR2 FYNNEI. CDR3 region: CASRRGGRYTGELFF. The CDR3 DNA reads as TGTGCCAGCAGACGCGGCGGGAGGTACACCGGGGAGCTGTTTTTT.

This clone ranks as medium-sized (0.01 to 0.1%). The chain recombines TRBV7-9 with TRBJ2-5; a possible D gene is TRBD2 (5 bases). Germline V gene sequence: CDR1 SEHNR, CDR2 FQNEAQ (reference sequence). This CDR3 has 13 residues. V lost 5 bases, J lost 7 bases, and 14 bases lay in between. The CDR3: CASSLQGRGTQYF. For the CDR3, the DNA is TGTGCCAGCAGCCTACAAGGACGGGGGACCCAGTACTTC.

V gene TRBV19 combines with J gene TRBJ1-1; 8 bases fit TRBD1. Per germline, CDR1 LNHDA and CDR2 SQIVND (reference sequence). CDR3 size: 14 residues. After removal of 3 bases from V and 7 bases from J, the junction contained 7 bases not matched to a gene. This chain's CDR3 is CASSMAEQGDEAFF. The CDR3 region has the DNA TGTGCCAGTAGTATGGCGGAACAGGGGGATGAAGCTTTCTTT.

This rearrangement joins TRBV5-1 to TRBJ2-1; 7 positions agree with TRBD2. V lost 4 bases, J lost 5 bases, and 9 bases stayed unmatched. The CDR3 spans 15 residues. CDR1 and CDR2 (germline): SGHRS, YFSETQ. This CDR3 is CASSPRASGNNEQFF. The DNA for the CDR3 is TGCGCCAGCAGCCCGCGAGCTAGCGGCAACAATGAGCAGTTCTTC.

V and J are TRBV4-3 and TRBJ2-3; the match to TRBD2 covers 12 bases. J gave up 6 bases and V 0 bases, and 7 bases lay outside the gene matches. The CDR3 covers 17 residues. Looked up from germline, CDR1 is LGHNA and CDR2 is YSLEER. This CDR3 is CASSQDELAGGPDTQYF. CDR3 DNA: TGCGCCAGCAGCCAAGATGAGCTAGCGGGAGGGCCGGATACGCAGTATTTT.

This clone was seen more than once but under ten times. The chain is built from TRBV9 and TRBJ2-2; the match to TRBD2 covers 7 bases. Losses at the gene ends were 0 bases for V and 5 bases for J; bases not matched to a gene: 4. Per the germline V gene, CDR1 is SGDLS and CDR2 is YYNGEE. The CDR3 has 15 residues. The CDR3 DNA sequence: TGTGCCAGCAGCGTAGAGCGGGACGAGACCGGGGAGCTGTTTTTT. Its protein product is CASSVERDETGELFF.

The gene calls are TRBV15 and TRBJ1-2; maybe TRBD1 (5 bases). CDR3 length equals 16 residues. The germline V gene has CDR1 LNHNV and CDR2 YYDKDF (reference sequence). Trimming stripped 0 bases from V and 0 bases from J, with 11 bases between. Here the CDR3 reads CATSREGGEANYGYTF. The CDR3 DNA reads as TGTGCCACCAGCAGAGAGGGGGGGGAAGCTAACTATGGCTACACCTTC.

The chain couples TRBV19 to TRBJ1-2; no clear D gene. V lost 6 bases and J lost 7, with 21 bases in between. The CDR3 runs 15 residues. Per the germline V gene, CDR1 is LNHDA and CDR2 is SQIVND (reference sequence). CDR3 residues: CASSRIPSGIIGYTF. CDR3 DNA sequence: TGTGCCAGTAGCCGCATCCCCAGCGGTATAATTGGCTACACCTTC.